The present T cell receptor beta chain was sequenced within a study of T cells in Graves' hyperthyroidism and ophthalmopathy. General study results and limits: Blood also held most thyroid clonotypes expanded beyond 0.001.

In its sample, this clonotype was seen many times. The antigen is undetermined. Newly diagnosed hyperthyroidism patients aged 18 to 65 years had disease lasting under 2 months. There were TCR beta CDR3 regions amplified from RNA transcripts. When the TCR CDR3 underwent first-round RT-PCR, the HTBI primer set was used. TCRdb reanalysed the multiplex PCR reads using MiXCR and keeps one entry per CDR3 protein. The data contain about 560,000 distinct CDR3 sequences, roughly 17% of them singletons. The germline V gene encodes CDR1 MDHEN and CDR2 SYDVKM. Trimming stripped 7 bases from V and 5 bases from J, with 14 bases between. The CDR3 runs 13 residues.

The chain joins TRBV28 to TRBJ2-5; no definite D call. This clonotype was sampled from a young woman with Graves' hyperthyroidism. The material sequenced was blood. CDR3 sequence reads: CASNGIIPETQYF. The DNA for the CDR3 is TGTGCCAGCAATGGTATTATCCCGGAGACCCAGTACTTC.